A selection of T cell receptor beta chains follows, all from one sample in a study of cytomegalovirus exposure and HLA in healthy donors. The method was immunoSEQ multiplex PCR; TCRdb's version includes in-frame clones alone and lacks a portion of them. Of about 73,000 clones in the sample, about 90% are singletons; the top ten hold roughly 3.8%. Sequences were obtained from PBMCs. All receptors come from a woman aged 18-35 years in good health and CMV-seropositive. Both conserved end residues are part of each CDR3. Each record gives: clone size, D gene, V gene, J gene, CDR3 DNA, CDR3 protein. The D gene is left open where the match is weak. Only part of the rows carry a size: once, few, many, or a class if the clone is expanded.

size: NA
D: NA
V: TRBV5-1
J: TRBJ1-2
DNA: TGCGCCAGCAGCTTGGACACACCTAACTATGGCTACACCTTC
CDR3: CASSLDTPNYGYTF

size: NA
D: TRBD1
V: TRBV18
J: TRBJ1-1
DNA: TGTGCCAGCTCACCTGGACAGGGGACGGAAGCTTTCTTT
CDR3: CASSPGQGTEAFF

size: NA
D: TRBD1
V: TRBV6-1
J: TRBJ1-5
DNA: TGTGCAGTCGGGCCGTGGGACAGTTTTCAGCCCCAGCATTTT
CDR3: CAVGPWDSFQPQHF

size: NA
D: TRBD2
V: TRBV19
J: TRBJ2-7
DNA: TGTGCCAGGCGACTAGCGGAGGACTACGAGCAGTACTTC
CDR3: CARRLAEDYEQYF

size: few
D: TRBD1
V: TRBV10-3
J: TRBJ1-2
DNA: TGTGCCATCAGTAAAACAGGGGTGACCTATGGCTACACCTTC
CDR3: CAISKTGVTYGYTF

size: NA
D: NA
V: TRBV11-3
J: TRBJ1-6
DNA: TGTGCCAGCAACTTGACAGGCCTTTCACCCCTCCACTTT
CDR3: CASNLTGLSPLHF

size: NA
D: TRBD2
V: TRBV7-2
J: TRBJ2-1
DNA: TGTGCCAGCAGCTTAGCTTTCTCCGGACTAGCGGGACCGAGCTCCTACAATGAGCAGTTCTTC
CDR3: CASSLAFSGLAGPSSYNEQFF

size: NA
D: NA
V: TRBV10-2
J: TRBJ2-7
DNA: TGCGCCAGCAGTGAGGGGACTGCCTACGAGCAGTACTTC
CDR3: CASSEGTAYEQYF

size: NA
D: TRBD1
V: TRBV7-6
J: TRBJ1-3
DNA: TGTGCCAGCAGCTTTCCAGGGGGCTCTGGAAACACCATATATTTT
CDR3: CASSFPGGSGNTIYF

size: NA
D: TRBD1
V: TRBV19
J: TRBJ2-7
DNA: TGTGCCAGTAGTATATCCCTGGGACAGCCCTACGAGCAGTACTTC
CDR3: CASSISLGQPYEQYF

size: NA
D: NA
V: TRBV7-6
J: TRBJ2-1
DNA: TGTGCCAGCAGCTCGACAGGATATGAGCAGTTCTTC
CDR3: CASSSTGYEQFF

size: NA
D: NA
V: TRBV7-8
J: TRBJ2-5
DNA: TGTGCCAGCAGCTCGACCTCTAGCGCACCCCGCTACTTC
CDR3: CASSSTSSAPRYF

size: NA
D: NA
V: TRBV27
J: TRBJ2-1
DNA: TGTGCCAGCAGTTTATCGATACTCACCCTCCCCGAGCAGTTCTTC
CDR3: CASSLSILTLPEQFF

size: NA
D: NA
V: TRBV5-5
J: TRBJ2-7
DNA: TGTGCCAGCAGCTTGGCCGCAGGGGTCTACGAGCAGTACTTC
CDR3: CASSLAAGVYEQYF

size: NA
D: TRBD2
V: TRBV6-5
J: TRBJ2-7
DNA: TGTGCCAGCAGGCGGGGACTAGCGGGCACCTACGAGCAGTACTTC
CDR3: CASRRGLAGTYEQYF

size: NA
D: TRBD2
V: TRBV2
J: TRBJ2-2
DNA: TGTGCCAGCAGCGCCACCGGGACTAGCGGGGCCAGTAACACCGGGGAGCTGTTTTTT
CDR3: CASSATGTSGASNTGELFF

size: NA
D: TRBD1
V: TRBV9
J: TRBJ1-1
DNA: TGTGCCAGCAGCGTAGAGGGAGGGGACAGGGCCTTT
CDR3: CASSVEGGDRAF

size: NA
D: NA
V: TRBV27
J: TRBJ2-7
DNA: TGTGCCAGCAGTCCCCTGTCCAGCTACGAGCAGTACTTC
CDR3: CASSPLSSYEQYF

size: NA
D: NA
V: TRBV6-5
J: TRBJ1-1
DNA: TGTGCCAGCACGTTTGGGGGGACTGAAGCTTTCTTT
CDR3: CASTFGGTEAFF

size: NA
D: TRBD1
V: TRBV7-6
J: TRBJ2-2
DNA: TGTGCCAGCAGCCCAGACAGGGTTCTGTACACCGGGGAGCTGTTTTTT
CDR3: CASSPDRVLYTGELFF

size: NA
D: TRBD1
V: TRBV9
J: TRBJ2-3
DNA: TGTGCCAGCAGCCAAACAGGGGGTGTCACAGATACGCAGTATTTT
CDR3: CASSQTGGVTDTQYF

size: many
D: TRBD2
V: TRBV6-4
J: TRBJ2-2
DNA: TGTGCCAGCAGTAGACTAGCGGGAGATGGGACCGGGGAGCTGTTTTTT
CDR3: CASSRLAGDGTGELFF

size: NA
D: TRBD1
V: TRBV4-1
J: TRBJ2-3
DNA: TGCGCCAGCAGCCCTGGACAGGGCAGCACAGATACGCAGTATTTT
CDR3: CASSPGQGSTDTQYF

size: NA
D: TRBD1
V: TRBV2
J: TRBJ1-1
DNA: TGTGCCAGCAGTGGGAACAGGGGGCCCGAAGCTTTCTTT
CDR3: CASSGNRGPEAFF

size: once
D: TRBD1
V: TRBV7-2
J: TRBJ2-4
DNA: TGTGCCAGCAGCTGGTTTACCTCGGACAGGGGGCTCGGCATTCAGTACTTC
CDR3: CASSWFTSDRGLGIQYF

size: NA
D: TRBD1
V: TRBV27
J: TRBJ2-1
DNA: TGTGCCAGCAGTCCCGCCGGGACAGTTTTCGGCGAGCAGTTCTTC
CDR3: CASSPAGTVFGEQFF

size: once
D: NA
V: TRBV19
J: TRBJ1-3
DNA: TGTGCCAGTTACGGACATCTGAGCTCTGGAAACACCATATATTTT
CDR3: CASYGHLSSGNTIYF

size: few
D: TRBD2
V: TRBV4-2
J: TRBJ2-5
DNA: TGTGCCAGCAGCCAAGAGCGGGGGGGCCAAGAGACCCAGTACTTC
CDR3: CASSQERGGQETQYF

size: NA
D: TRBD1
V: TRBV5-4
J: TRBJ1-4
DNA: TGTGCCAGCAGCGCCGGGACAGGGGCCCGTGAAAAACTGTTTTTT
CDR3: CASSAGTGAREKLFF

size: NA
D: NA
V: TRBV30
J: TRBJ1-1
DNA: TGTGCCTGGAGTCTAGGTACTGAAGCTTTCTTT
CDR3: CAWSLGTEAFF

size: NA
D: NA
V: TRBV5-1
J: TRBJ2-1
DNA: TGCGCCAGCAGCTTGAACAGGGGGGGCTACAATGAGCAGTTCTTC
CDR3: CASSLNRGGYNEQFF

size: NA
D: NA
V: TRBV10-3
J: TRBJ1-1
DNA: TGTGCCAGCTCGACGGGAAACATGAACACTGAAGCTTTCTTT
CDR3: CASSTGNMNTEAFF

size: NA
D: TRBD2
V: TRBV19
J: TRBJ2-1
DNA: TGTGCCAGTACCCTTAGCGGGAGATCCTACAATGAGCAGTTCTTC
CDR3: CASTLSGRSYNEQFF

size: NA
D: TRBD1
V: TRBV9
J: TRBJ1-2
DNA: TGTGCCAGCAGCGGTACCGGGACAGGGATAAGTGGCTACACCTTC
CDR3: CASSGTGTGISGYTF

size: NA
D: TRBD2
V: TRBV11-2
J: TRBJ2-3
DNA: TGTGCCAGCAGCTTAGGACTAGCGGGAGGTCTGGATACGCAGTATTTT
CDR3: CASSLGLAGGLDTQYF

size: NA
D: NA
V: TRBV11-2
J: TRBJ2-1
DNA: TGTGCCAGCAGCTTAGCAGAGACAGGCTACAATGAGCAGTTCTTC
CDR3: CASSLAETGYNEQFF

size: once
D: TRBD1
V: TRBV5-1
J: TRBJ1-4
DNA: TGCGCCAGCAGCCGACAGGGTATTAATGAAAAACTGTTTTTT
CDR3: CASSRQGINEKLFF

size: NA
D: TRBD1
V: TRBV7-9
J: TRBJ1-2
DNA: TGTGCCAGCAGCTTCCGGGACAGGGAGCTTAACTATGGCTACACCTTC
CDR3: CASSFRDRELNYGYTF

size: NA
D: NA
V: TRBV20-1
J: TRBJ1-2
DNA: TGCAGTGCGCGGGGAGGGTATGGCTACACCTTC
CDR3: CSARGGYGYTF

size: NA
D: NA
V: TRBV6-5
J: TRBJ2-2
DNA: TGTGCCAGCAGTTACTCCCTTGACAGAAACACCGGGGAGCTGTTTTTT
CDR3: CASSYSLDRNTGELFF

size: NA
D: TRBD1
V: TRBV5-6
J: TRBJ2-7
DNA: TGTGCCAGCAGCTTGGGGGGGACAGGCTCCTACGAGCAGTACTTC
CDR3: CASSLGGTGSYEQYF

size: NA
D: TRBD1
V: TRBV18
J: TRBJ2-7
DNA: TGTGCCAGCTCACCATGGGACAGGGGATTCGACGAGCAGTACTTC
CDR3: CASSPWDRGFDEQYF

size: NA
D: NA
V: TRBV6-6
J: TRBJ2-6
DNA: TGTGCCAGCAGTTACACGGAGTCTGGGGCCAACGTCCTGACTTTC
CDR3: CASSYTESGANVLTF

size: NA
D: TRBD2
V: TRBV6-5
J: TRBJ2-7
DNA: TGTGCCAGCAAGAAGACTAGCCTCCGATACGAGCAGTACTTC
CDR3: CASKKTSLRYEQYF

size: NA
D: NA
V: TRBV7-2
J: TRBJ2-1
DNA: TGTGCCAGCAGCTTGTTCGGTAAGCAGTTCTTC
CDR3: CASSLFGKQFF

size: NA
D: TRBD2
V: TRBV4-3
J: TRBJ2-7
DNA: TGCGCCAGCAGCCAAGAATCCCTAGCGGGGGGATACGAGCAGTACTTC
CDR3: CASSQESLAGGYEQYF

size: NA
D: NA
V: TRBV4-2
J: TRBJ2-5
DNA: TGTGCCAGCAGCCAAGATTTGGAGGAGACCCAGTACTTC
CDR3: CASSQDLEETQYF

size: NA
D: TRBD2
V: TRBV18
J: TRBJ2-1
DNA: TGTGCCAGCTCACAAAGCGGGGGGTCCTACAATGAGCAGTTCTTC
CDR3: CASSQSGGSYNEQFF

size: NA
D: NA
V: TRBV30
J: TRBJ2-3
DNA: TGTGCCTGGACCCCCCCCCGAGGCAGGGCGGATACGCAGTATTTT
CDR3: CAWTPPRGRADTQYF

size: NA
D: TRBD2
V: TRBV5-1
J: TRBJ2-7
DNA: TGCGCCAGCAGCTTGGCGGGACTACTCGCCTACGAGCAGTACTTC
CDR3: CASSLAGLLAYEQYF